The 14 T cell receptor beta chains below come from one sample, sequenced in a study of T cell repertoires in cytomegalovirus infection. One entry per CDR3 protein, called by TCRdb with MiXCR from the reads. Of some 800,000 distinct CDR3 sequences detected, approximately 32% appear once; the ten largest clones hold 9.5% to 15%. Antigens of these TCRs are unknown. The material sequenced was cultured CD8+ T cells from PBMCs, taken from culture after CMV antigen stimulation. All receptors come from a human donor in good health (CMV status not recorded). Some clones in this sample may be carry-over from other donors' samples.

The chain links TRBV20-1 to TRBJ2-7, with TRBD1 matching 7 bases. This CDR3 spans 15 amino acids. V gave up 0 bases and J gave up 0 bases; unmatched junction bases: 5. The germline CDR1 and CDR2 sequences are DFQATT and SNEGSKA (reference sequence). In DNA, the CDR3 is TGCAGTGCTAGAGATTGGGACAGTGACTCCTACGAGCAGTACTTC. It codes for CSARDWDSDSYEQYF.

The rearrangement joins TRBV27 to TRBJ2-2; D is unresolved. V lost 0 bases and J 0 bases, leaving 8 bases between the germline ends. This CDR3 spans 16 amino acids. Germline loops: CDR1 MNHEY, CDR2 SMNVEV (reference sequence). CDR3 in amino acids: CASSLSPFANTGELFF. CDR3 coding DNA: TGTGCCAGCAGTTTATCCCCATTCGCGAACACCGGGGAGCTGTTTTTT.

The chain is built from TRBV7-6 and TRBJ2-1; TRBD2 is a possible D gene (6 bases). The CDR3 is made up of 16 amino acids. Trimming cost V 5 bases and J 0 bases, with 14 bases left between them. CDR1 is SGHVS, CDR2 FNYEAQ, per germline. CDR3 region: CASSISRGSSYNEQFF. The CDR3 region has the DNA TGTGCCAGCAGCATTAGCCGGGGGAGCTCCTACAATGAGCAGTTCTTC.

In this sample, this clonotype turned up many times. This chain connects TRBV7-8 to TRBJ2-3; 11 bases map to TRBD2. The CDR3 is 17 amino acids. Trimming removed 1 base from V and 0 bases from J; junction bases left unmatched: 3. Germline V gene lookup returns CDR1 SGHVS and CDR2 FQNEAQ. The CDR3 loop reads CASSLVASGGSTDTQYF. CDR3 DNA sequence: TGTGCCAGCAGCTTAGTGGCTAGCGGGGGGAGCACAGATACGCAGTATTTT.

The CDR3 protein is CATGTGLKHSPLHF. As DNA, the CDR3 is TGTGCCACTGGGACGGGGTTGAAACATTCACCCCTCCACTTT. This chain links TRBV15 with TRBJ1-6; D may be TRBD1 (5 bases). The CDR3 loop spans 14 amino acids. In germline, CDR1 is LNHNV, CDR2 YYDKDF (reference sequence). V lost 9 bases to trimming and J lost 8 bases, with 17 bases between them.

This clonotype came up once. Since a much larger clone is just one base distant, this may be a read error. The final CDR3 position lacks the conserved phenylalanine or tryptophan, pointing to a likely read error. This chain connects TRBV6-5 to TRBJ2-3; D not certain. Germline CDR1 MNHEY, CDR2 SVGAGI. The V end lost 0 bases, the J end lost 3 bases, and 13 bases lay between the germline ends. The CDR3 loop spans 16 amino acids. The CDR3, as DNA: TGTGCCAGCAGTTACTCGATAGCTTTTACGACAGATACGCAGTATTAT. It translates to CASSYSIAFTTDTQYY.

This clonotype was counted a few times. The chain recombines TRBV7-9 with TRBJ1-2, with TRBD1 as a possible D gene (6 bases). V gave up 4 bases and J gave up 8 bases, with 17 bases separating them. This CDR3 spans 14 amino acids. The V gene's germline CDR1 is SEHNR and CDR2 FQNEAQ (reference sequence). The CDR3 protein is CASSYRDKIDGYTF. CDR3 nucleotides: TGTGCCAGCAGCTACCGGGACAAAATAGACGGCTACACCTTC.

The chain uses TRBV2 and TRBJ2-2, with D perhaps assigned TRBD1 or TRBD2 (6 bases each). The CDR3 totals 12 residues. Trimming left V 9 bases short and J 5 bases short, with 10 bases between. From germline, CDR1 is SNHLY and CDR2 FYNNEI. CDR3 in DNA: TGTGCCAGAAGAGGGGGGACCGGGGAGCTGTTTTTT. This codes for CARRGGTGELFF.

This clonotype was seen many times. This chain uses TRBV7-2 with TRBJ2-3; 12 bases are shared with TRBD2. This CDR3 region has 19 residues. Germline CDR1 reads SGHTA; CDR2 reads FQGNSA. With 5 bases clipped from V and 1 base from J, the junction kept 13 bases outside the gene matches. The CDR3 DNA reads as TGTGCCAGCAGCACTCCCCCTTGGACTAGCGGGGCCGGCACAGATACGCAGTATTTT. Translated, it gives CASSTPPWTSGAGTDTQYF.

The CDR3 region is CASSQVGGPETQYF. The DNA for the CDR3 is TGCGCCAGCAGCCAAGTCGGAGGGCCAGAGACCCAGTACTTC. The gene calls are TRBV4-1 and TRBJ2-5, with D possibly matching TRBD2 (6 bases). Germline values: CDR1 MGHRA, CDR2 YSYEKL. V shed 1 base and J shed 4 bases, with 10 bases lying between them. The CDR3 spans 14 residues.

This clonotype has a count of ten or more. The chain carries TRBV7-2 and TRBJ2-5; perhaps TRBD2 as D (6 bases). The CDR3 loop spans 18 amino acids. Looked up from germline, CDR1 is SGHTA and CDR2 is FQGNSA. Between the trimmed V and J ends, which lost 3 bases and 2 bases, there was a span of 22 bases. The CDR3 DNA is TGTGCCAGCAGCTTTAGCGAGGATGCGGGACCAAATCAAGAGACCCAGTACTTC. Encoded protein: CASSFSEDAGPNQETQYF.

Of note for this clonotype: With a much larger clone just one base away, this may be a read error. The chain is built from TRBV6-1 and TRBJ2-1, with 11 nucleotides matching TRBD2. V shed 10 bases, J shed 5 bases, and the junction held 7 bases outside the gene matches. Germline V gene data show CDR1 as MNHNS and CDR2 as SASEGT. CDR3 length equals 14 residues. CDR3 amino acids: CANTSGLADNEQFF. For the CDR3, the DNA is TGTGCCAACACCTCGGGACTAGCGGACAATGAGCAGTTCTTC.

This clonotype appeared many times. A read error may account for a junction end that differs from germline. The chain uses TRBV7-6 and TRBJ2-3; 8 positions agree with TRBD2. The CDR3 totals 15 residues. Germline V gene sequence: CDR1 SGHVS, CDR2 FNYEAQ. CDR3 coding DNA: TGTGCCAGCAGTTTAGTAGCGGGGAGGGCAGATACGCAGTATTTT. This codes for CASSLVAGRADTQYF.

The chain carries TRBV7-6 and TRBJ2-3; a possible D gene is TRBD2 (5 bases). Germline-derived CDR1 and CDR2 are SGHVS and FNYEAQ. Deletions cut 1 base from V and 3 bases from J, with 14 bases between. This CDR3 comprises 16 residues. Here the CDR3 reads CASSLGRTDATDTQYF. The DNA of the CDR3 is TGTGCCAGCAGCTTAGGGAGGACGGACGCGACAGATACGCAGTATTTT.